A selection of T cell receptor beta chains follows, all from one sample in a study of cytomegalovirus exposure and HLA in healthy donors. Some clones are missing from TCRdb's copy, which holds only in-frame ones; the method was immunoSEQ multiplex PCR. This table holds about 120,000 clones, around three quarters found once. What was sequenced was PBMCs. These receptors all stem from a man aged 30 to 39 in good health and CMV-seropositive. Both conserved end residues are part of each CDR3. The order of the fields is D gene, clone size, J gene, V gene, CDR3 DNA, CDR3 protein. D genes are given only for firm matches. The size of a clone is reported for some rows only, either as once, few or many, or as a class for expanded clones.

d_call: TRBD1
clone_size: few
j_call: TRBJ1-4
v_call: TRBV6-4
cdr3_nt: TGTGCCAGCAGTGCCGGACAGGGGGCGGAAAAACTGTTTTTT
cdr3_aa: CASSAGQGAEKLFF

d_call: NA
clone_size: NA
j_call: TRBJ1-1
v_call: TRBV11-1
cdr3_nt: TGTGCCAGCAGCTTAGGGGGGGACACTGAAGCTTTCTTT
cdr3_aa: CASSLGGDTEAFF

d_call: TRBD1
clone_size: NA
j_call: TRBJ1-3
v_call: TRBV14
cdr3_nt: TGTGCCAGCAGCCAAGACTACCCGACAGGGGGTATTGGAAACACCATATATTTT
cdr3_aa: CASSQDYPTGGIGNTIYF

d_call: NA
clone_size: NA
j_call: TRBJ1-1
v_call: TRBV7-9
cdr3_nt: TGTTCCAGCAGCTCGACTGTTGAAGCTTTCTTT
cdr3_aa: CSSSSTVEAFF

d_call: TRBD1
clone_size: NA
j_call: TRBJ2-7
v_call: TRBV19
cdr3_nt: TGTGCCAGTAGTGGGGACAGCTACGAGCAGTACTTC
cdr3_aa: CASSGDSYEQYF

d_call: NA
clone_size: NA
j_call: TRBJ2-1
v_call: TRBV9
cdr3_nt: TGTGCCAGCAGCGTAGTGACGTCGGGCAGGAGGGTCTTC
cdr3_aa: CASSVVTSGRRVF

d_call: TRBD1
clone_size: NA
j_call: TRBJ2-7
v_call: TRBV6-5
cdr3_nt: TGTGCCAGCAGTTACTCCGGGACAGGGCCCTACGAGCAGTACTTC
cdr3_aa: CASSYSGTGPYEQYF

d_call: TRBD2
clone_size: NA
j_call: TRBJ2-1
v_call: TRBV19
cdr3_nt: TGTGCCAGTAGTATTGGTAGGGGAGGGCCCAATGAGCAGTTCTTC
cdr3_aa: CASSIGRGGPNEQFF

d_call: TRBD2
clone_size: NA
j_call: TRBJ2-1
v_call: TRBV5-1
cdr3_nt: TGCGCCAGCAGCTTGGTAGCGGGACTTTACAATGAGCAGTTCTTC
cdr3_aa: CASSLVAGLYNEQFF

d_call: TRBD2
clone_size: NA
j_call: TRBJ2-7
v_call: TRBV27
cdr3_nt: TGTGCCAGCAGTCCCGGGACTAGCATTTCCGAGCAGTACTTC
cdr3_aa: CASSPGTSISEQYF

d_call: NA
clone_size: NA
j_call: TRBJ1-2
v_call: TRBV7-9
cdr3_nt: TGTGCCAGCAGCCCACAGCTCACAGGCTATGGCTACACCTTC
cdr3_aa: CASSPQLTGYGYTF

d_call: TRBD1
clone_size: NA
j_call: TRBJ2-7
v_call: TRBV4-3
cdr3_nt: TGCGCCAGCAGCCAGGCGACAGGGTTGGGCGAGCAGTACTTC
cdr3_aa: CASSQATGLGEQYF

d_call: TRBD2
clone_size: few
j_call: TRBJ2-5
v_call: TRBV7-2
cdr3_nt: TGTGCCAGCAGCTCCGGGACTAGCGGGAGGGTAGCAGAGACCCAGTACTTC
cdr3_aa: CASSSGTSGRVAETQYF

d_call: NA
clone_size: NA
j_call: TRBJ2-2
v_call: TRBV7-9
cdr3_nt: TGTGCCAGCAGCCCTGGGACACCTAACACCGGGGAGCTGTTTTTT
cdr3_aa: CASSPGTPNTGELFF

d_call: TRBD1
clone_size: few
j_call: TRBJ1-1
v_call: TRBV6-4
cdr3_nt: TGTGCCAGCAGTTACTCCCCGGGACAGGGGAACACTGAAGCTTTCTTT
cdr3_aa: CASSYSPGQGNTEAFF

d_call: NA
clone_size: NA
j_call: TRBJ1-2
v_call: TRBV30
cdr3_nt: TGTGCCTGGACCGATCAGGATAACTATGGCTACACCTTC
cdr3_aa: CAWTDQDNYGYTF

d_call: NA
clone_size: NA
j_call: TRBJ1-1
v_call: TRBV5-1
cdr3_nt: TGCGCCAGCAGCTTGGTGGCAGGGTTGACTGAAGCTTTCTTT
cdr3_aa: CASSLVAGLTEAFF

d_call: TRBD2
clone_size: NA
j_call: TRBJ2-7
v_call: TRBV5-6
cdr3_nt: TGTGCCAGCACTATGACTAGCGGGAGATACTACGAGCAGTACTTC
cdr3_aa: CASTMTSGRYYEQYF

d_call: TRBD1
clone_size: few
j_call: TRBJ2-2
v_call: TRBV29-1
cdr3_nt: TGCAGCGTTGCGGGGACGACAGGGGGTCTCGCCGGGGAGCTGTTTTTT
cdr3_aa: CSVAGTTGGLAGELFF

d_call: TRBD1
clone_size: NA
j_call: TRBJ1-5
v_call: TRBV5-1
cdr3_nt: TGCGCCAGCAGCCTCGGGACAGCTCTTGATCAGCCCCAGCATTTT
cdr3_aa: CASSLGTALDQPQHF

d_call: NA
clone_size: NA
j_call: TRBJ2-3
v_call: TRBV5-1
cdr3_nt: TGCGCCAGCAGCTTGGCCCCAGGCACAGATACGCAGTATTTT
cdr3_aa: CASSLAPGTDTQYF

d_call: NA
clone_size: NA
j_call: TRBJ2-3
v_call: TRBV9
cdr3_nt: TGTGCCAGCAGCGTAGCGGGAGTTGAAGATACGCAGTATTTT
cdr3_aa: CASSVAGVEDTQYF

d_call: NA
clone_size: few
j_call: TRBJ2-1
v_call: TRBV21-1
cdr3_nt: TGTGCCACGGGGAAGGGGGATAGGTACAATGAGCAGTTCTTC
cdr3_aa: CATGKGDRYNEQFF

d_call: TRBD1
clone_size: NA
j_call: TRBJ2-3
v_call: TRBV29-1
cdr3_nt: TGCAGCGTTGAAAGCCGACAGGGGGTAGATACGCAGTATTTT
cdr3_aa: CSVESRQGVDTQYF

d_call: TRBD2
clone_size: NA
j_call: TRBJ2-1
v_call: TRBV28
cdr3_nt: TGTGCCACCCTGACTAGCGGGGGTGACAATGAGCAGTTCTTC
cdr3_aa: CATLTSGGDNEQFF

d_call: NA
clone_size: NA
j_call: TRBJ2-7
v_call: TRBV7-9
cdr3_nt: TGTGCCAGCAGGGACACCCCAGTAGGGGAGCAGTACTTC
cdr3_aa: CASRDTPVGEQYF

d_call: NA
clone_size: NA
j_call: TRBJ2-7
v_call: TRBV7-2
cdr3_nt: TGTGCCAGCAGCTTGGTCGGGAACCTCGAGCAGTACTTC
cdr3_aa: CASSLVGNLEQYF

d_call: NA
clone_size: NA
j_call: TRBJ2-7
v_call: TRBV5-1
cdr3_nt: TGCGCCAGCAGCTTTTCTAGCTCCTACGAGCAGTACTTC
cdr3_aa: CASSFSSSYEQYF

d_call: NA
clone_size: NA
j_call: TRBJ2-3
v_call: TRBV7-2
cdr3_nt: TGTGCCAGCAGTAGGCGGGAAGACATCGCAGATACGCAGTATTTT
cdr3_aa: CASSRREDIADTQYF

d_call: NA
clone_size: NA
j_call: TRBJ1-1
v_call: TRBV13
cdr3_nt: TGTGCCAGCAGCTTACAGGGCTCGAACACTGAAGCTTTCTTT
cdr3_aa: CASSLQGSNTEAFF

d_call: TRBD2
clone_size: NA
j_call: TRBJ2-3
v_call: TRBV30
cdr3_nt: TGTGCAATCCGGGACTACCACGGGGATACGCAGTATTTT
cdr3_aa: CAIRDYHGDTQYF

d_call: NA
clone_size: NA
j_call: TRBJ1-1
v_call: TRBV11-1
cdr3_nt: TGTGCCAGCAGCTTCACAGGGTATGAAGCTTTCTTT
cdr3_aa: CASSFTGYEAFF